Below, 17 T cell receptor beta chains from the same sample are listed, as sequenced in a study of T cells in Graves' hyperthyroidism and ophthalmopathy. TCR beta CDR3 regions were amplified from RNA transcripts. A first-round RT-PCR of the TCR CDR3 used the HTBI primer set. MiXCR, applied by TCRdb to the multiplex PCR reads, yields one record per CDR3 protein. The data hold fewer than 400,000 distinct CDR3 sequences, with 16% observed a single time. The material sequenced was blood. All receptors come from a man aged 25-45 years with Graves' hyperthyroidism.

This clonotype came up many times. The CDR3 sequence is CASSPYGGTNTGELFF. The CDR3 DNA sequence: TGTGCCAGCAGCCCATACGGGGGAACGAACACCGGGGAGCTGTTTTTT. This chain links TRBV7-8 with TRBJ2-2; a possible D gene is TRBD2 (6 bases). Deletions cut 5 bases from V and 0 bases from J, with 13 bases between. CDR1 and CDR2 from the germline V gene are SGHVS and FQNEAQ. This CDR3 spans 16 amino acids.

The sample holds many counts of this clonotype. The V and J genes are TRBV2 and TRBJ2-7; D might be TRBD2 (6 bases). V lost 4 bases and J lost 0, with 10 bases in between. This CDR3 is built from 14 residues. Germline CDR1 and CDR2: SNHLY and FYNNEI. The CDR3 is CASSAGSLSYEQYF. The CDR3 region has the DNA TGTGCCAGCAGTGCCGGGAGCCTCTCCTACGAGCAGTACTTC.

This clonotype was picked up many times. J is TRBJ2-7 and V is TRBV30; no reliable D call. This CDR3 comprises 12 residues. CDR1 GTSNPN and CDR2 SVGIG come from the germline V gene (reference sequence). Trimming removed 0 bases at V and 5 bases at J, with 8 bases between. CDR3 in DNA: TGTGCCTGGAGTGTAAGTTTGGACGAGCAGTACTTC. Its protein product is CAWSVSLDEQYF.

The genes are TRBV5-1 and TRBJ2-7; D tentatively fits TRBD1 or TRBD2 (5 bases each). There are 17 residues in the CDR3. The germline V gene has CDR1 SGHRS and CDR2 YFSETQ. V was clipped by 3 bases and J by 2 bases, with 21 bases between them. Written as DNA, the CDR3 is TGCGCCAGCAGCTCGGGGCCTCTTTCGGGTCGAACCTACGAGCAGTACTTC. Translated, it gives CASSSGPLSGRTYEQYF.

This clonotype was picked up a small number of times. The chain employs TRBV6-6 and TRBJ1-5; D is uncertain. V was shortened by 0 bases and J by 6 bases, with 12 bases between the two germline ends. CDR1 and CDR2 (germline): MNHNY, SVGAGI (reference sequence). The CDR3 has 15 residues. The CDR3 loop reads CASSYSLEGSQPQHF. Here the CDR3 DNA reads TGTGCCAGCAGTTACTCGTTAGAGGGTTCTCAGCCCCAGCATTTT.

The sample holds many counts of this clonotype. V and J are TRBV28 and TRBJ1-1; 7 bases are shared with TRBD1. Germline V gives CDR1 MDHEN, CDR2 SYDVKM. The V and J ends lost 11 bases and 6 bases, in that order; junction bases with no gene match: 15. The CDR3 spans 14 residues. CDR3 DNA: TGTGCCTCCAGGGGGTTTGAAGCTCTCCCTGAAGCTTTCTTT. Its protein product is CASRGFEALPEAFF.

This clonotype was seen at least ten times. V is TRBV11-1 and J is TRBJ2-5; weak D call: TRBD2 (6 bases). V lost 0 bases and J lost 3, with 17 bases in between. CDR1 and CDR2 (germline): SGHAT, FQDESV (reference sequence). The CDR3 totals 17 residues. The CDR3 here is CASSLAPVIGGEETQYF. DNA of the CDR3: TGTGCCAGCAGCTTAGCGCCCGTTATCGGGGGAGAAGAGACCCAGTACTTC.

The chain links TRBV12-3 or TRBV12-4 to TRBJ2-7; 10 nucleotides match TRBD2. The CDR3 runs to 15 residues. With 1 base clipped from V and 5 bases from J, the junction kept 5 bases outside the gene matches. CDR3 nucleotide sequence: TGTGCCAGCAGTTTAGTTCTAGCGGGAGCCCACGAGCAGTACTTC. Its protein product is CASSLVLAGAHEQYF.

At least ten counts were recorded for this clonotype. The chain employs TRBV28 and TRBJ1-6; 8 nucleotides match TRBD1. This CDR3 comprises 15 residues. V lost 5 bases, J lost 4 bases, and 4 bases stayed unmatched. CDR1 is MDHEN and CDR2 is SYDVKM in the germline V gene. In DNA, the CDR3 is TGTGCCAGCAGTGCCCGACAGGGGTATAATTCACCCCTCCACTTT. Protein product: CASSARQGYNSPLHF.

This clonotype was counted at least ten times. This chain connects TRBV11-2 to TRBJ2-7; tentatively, D is TRBD2 (6 bases). Per germline, CDR1 SGHAT and CDR2 FQNNGV. V lost 3 bases and J lost 7, with 13 bases in between. The length of the CDR3 is 13 residues. CDR3 in amino acids: CASSLGLGREQYF. The CDR3 nucleotides are TGTGCCAGCAGCTTGGGCCTTGGGAGGGAGCAGTACTTC.

The rearrangement links TRBV28 to TRBJ1-2; 7 nucleotides match TRBD1. This CDR3 comprises 14 residues. Germline V gene sequence: CDR1 MDHEN, CDR2 SYDVKM. After removal of 6 bases from V and 8 bases from J, the junction contained 12 bases not matched to a gene. This chain's CDR3 is CASSPPGTARGYTF. The CDR3 DNA reads as TGTGCCAGCAGCCCTCCCGGGACAGCAAGGGGCTACACCTTC.

This clonotype showed up many times. The rearrangement joins TRBV6-1 to TRBJ2-5, with TRBD1 identical over 7 bases. Germline CDR1 is MNHNS and CDR2 is SASEGT. This CDR3 contains 14 residues. V gave up 5 bases and J gave up 7 bases; unmatched junction bases: 10. As DNA, the CDR3 is TGTGCCAGCAGTACCTACAGGGGTTCGGGGACCCAGTACTTC. Its protein is CASSTYRGSGTQYF.

This clonotype was observed a handful of times. The V call is TRBV7-3, the J call TRBJ2-2, with D perhaps TRBD2 (6 bases). The CDR3 covers 13 residues. V was shortened by 8 bases and J by 4 bases, with 11 bases between the two germline ends. Germline-derived CDR1 and CDR2 are SGHTA and FQGTGA. CDR3 loop: CASRRAGTGELFF. The CDR3 bases are TGTGCCAGCCGGAGGGCGGGCACCGGGGAGCTGTTTTTT.

This clonotype was seen many times. The chain carries TRBV11-2 and TRBJ2-2, with a possible D match to TRBD1 (5 bases). The CDR3 runs 15 residues. Germline V gives CDR1 SGHAT, CDR2 FQNNGV. V lost 1 base and J lost 4, with 10 bases in between. For the CDR3, the DNA is TGTGCCAGCAGCTTAGCCAGGGCTGCCACCGGGGAGCTGTTTTTT. It specifies CASSLARAATGELFF.

This clonotype showed up just a few times. The J gene is TRBJ1-5, the V gene TRBV20-1; 9 nucleotides agree with TRBD1. CDR3 length: 16 amino acids. Trimming at V came to 4 bases and at J to 6 bases, leaving 13 bases not matched to a gene. The V gene's germline CDR1 is DFQATT and CDR2 SNEGSKA (reference sequence). The CDR3 reads CSAKHPGQGRAQPQHF. CDR3 DNA sequence: TGCAGTGCTAAACATCCGGGACAGGGTAGGGCTCAGCCCCAGCATTTT.

The table lists this clonotype with many counts. The V call is TRBV20-1, the J call TRBJ2-7; D gene ambiguous. The CDR3 is 14 residues long. The germline V gene encodes CDR1 DFQATT and CDR2 SNEGSKA (reference sequence). V dropped 0 bases and J dropped 6 bases, with 15 bases sitting between them. CDR3 nucleotides: TGCAGTGCTAGAGATGGGCCCATCACCACCGAGCAGTACTTC. It is translated as CSARDGPITTEQYF.

The CDR3, as DNA: TGTGCCAGCAGCCAAGGACAGGGGAGGCGAGCTTTCTTT. Protein sequence: CASSQGQGRRAFF. This chain joins TRBV14 and TRBJ1-1; 8 positions match TRBD1. After removal of 1 base from V and 10 bases from J, the junction contained 5 bases not matched to a gene. From germline, CDR1 is SGHDN and CDR2 FVKESK. The CDR3 length is 13 residues.